This TCR beta chain was recorded in a study of response to subunit inactivated influenza vaccine. This clonotype was recorded a few times. Its cognate antigen is unknown. TCRdb recomputed calls from the RT-PCR reads with MiXCR, one row per CDR3 protein. The table shows roughly 710,000 distinct CDR3 sequences, with 13% to 15% occurring only once. Study conclusions and caveats: New T cells are recruited in small numbers by each seasonal influenza vaccination, according to the authors' suggestion.

The sample consisted of PBMCs from blood, taken 14 days before vaccination. This TCR came from a man aged 45-65 years who received an inactivated influenza vaccine.

The CDR3 reads CASSKDRISSPLHF. CDR3 bases: TGTGCCAGCAGCAAAGACAGGATAAGTTCACCCCTCCACTTT. This sequence joins TRBV12-3 or TRBV12-4 and TRBJ1-6; D is possibly TRBD1 (6 bases). The CDR3 has 14 amino acids. V was trimmed by 6 bases and J by 9 bases, leaving 15 bases between them.